A selection of T cell receptor beta chains follows, all from one sample in a study of T-cell reconstitution after alpha-beta-depleted transplantation in children. TCRdb re-derived calls from the PCR reads in MiXCR, one entry per CDR3 protein. There are about 110,000 distinct CDR3 sequences in the sample; about a tenth occur only once, and about 34% lies in the top ten. The specimen comprised PBMCs, sampled before TCRalphabeta/CD19-depleted stem cell transplant. Receptors were obtained from a boy younger than 10 with acute lymphoblastic leukemia, due to receive a stem cell transplant. Both conserved end residues are part of each CDR3.

TRBJ2-1,15,TRBV6-5,CASSYLAGVSNEQFF
TRBJ1-1,13,TRBV12-3/TRBV12-4,CASSFGTGTEAFF
TRBJ2-7,16,TRBV27,CASSLYRARGIYEQYF
TRBJ2-1,12,TRBV3-1,CASSRPGGEQFF
TRBJ1-1,14,TRBV18,CASSPTFGDTEAFF
TRBJ2-1,14,TRBV9,CASRKTSGSDEQFF
TRBJ1-2,14,TRBV5-1,CASSSGQGIYGYTF
TRBJ2-3,14,TRBV20-1,CSARRDGRTDTQYF
TRBJ2-7,16,TRBV7-2,CASSGFRQSGSYEQYF
TRBJ2-1,18,TRBV3-1,CASSQDAPGLATLNEQFF
TRBJ2-7,13,TRBV29-1,CSVESPQGGAQYF
TRBJ2-1,16,TRBV21-1,CASSSSRDRGTNEQFF
TRBJ1-1,19,TRBV20-1,CSARNVYRGWSSTETEAFF
TRBJ2-5,16,TRBV7-9,CASSFRLAGGRETQYF